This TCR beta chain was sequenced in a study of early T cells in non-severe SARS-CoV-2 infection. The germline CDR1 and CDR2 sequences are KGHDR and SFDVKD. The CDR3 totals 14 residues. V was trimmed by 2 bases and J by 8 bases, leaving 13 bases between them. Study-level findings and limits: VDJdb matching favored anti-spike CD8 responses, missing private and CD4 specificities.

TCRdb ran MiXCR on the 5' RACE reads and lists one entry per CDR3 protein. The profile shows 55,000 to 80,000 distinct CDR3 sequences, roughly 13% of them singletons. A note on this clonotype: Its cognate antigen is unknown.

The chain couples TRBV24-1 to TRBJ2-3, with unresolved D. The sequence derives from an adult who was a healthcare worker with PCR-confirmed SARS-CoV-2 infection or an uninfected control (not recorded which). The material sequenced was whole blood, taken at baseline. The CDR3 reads CATSDSRIGPTQYF. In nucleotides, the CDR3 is TGTGCCACCAGTGATTCCCGTATAGGACCTACGCAGTATTTT.